Following are 24 T cell receptor beta chains from one sample sequenced in a study of radiotherapy plus CTLA-4 blockade in lung cancer. Produced via immunoSEQ multiplex PCR; TCRdb's table is partial and in-frame only. The sample lists roughly 110,000 clones; approximately 77% were seen once. The sequencing here drew on peripheral blood, taken from a patient treated with radiotherapy plus ipilimumab. All receptors come from a human donor with non-small cell lung cancer that progressed on radiotherapy plus ipilimumab. Some clones in this sample may be carry-over from other donors' samples.

The chain carries TRBV5-4 and TRBJ2-5; D assignment may be TRBD1 or TRBD2 (5 bases each). CDR3 length: 15 amino acids. CDR1 and CDR2 (germline): SGHNT, YYREEE (reference sequence). Trimming removed 4 bases at V and 4 bases at J, with 17 bases between. Here the CDR3 DNA reads TGTGCCAGCAGCGATAATGAGGGGTGGGCAGAGACCCAGTACTTC. This encodes CASSDNEGWAETQYF. The complete variable domain, with remaining parts taken from reference TRBV5-4 and TRBJ2-5, reads ETGVTQSPTHLIKTRGQQVTLRCSSQSGHNTVSWYQQALGQGPQFIFQYYREEENGRGNFPPRFSGLQFPNYSSELNVNALELDDSALYLCASSDNEGWAETQYFGPGTRLLVL.

The gene calls are TRBV2 and TRBJ2-2; possibly TRBD1 for D (6 bases). The V end lost 11 bases, the J end lost 0 bases, and 10 bases lay between the germline ends. Germline CDR1 is SNHLY and CDR2 is FYNNEI. The CDR3 runs 13 residues. The CDR3 spells CAFYRANTGELFF. In DNA form, the CDR3 reads TGTGCCTTCTACAGGGCGAACACCGGGGAGCTGTTTTTT.

This chain connects TRBV7-9 to TRBJ1-1; no reliable D call. The V end lost 0 bases, the J end lost 3 bases, and 8 bases lay between the germline ends. Germline assignment: CDR1 SEHNR and CDR2 FQNEAQ (reference sequence). There are 14 residues in the CDR3. CDR3 sequence: CASSLAIRDTEAFF. DNA for the CDR3: TGTGCCAGCAGCTTAGCGATCCGGGACACTGAAGCTTTCTTT.

The chain combines TRBV7-2 with TRBJ2-5; D gene ambiguous. Germline lookup yields CDR1 SGHTA and CDR2 FQGNSA. V lost 5 bases to trimming and J lost 4 bases, with 8 bases between them. This CDR3 has 12 amino acids. The CDR3 bases are TGTGCCAGCAGCGAAGCTCGAGAGACCCAGTACTTC. This gives the protein CASSEARETQYF.

This clone has a single count. A read error may produce the germline difference seen at one junction end. This chain connects TRBV9 to TRBJ1-2; D is unresolved. This CDR3 has 14 residues. Germline V gene sequence: CDR1 SGDLS, CDR2 YYNGEE. The CDR3 bases are TGTGTCAGCAGCGCCGGAAGGAGGAATTATGGCTACACCTTC. Protein product: CVSSAGRRNYGYTF.

V is TRBV7-3 and J is TRBJ2-7; possibly TRBD2 for D (5 bases). Deletions cut 5 bases from V and 6 bases from J, with 14 bases between. CDR3 size: 13 residues. Germline CDR1 SGHTA, CDR2 FQGTGA. CDR3 residues: CASSPTTGSEQYF. CDR3 DNA sequence: TGTGCCAGCAGCCCAACTACTGGGAGCGAGCAGTACTTC.

V usage is TRBV2 and J usage is TRBJ1-5; D call uncertain. The CDR3 has 12 amino acids. Trimming left V 0 bases short and J 11 bases short, with 8 bases between. Germline V gene sequence: CDR1 SNHLY, CDR2 FYNNEI. Written as DNA, the CDR3 is TGTGCCAGCAGTGAAGCGAAGTTGTCCCAGCATTTT. Protein sequence: CASSEAKLSQHF.

This chain uses TRBV4-3 with TRBJ2-7; the match to TRBD1 covers 8 bases. Looked up from germline, CDR1 is LGHNA and CDR2 is YSLEER. The V gene end was trimmed by 4 bases and the J gene end by 5 bases; junction bases not matched to a gene: 13. The CDR3 is made up of 16 amino acids. The chain's CDR3 is CASSRRLPQGADEQYF. The CDR3, as DNA: TGCGCCAGCAGCCGCCGCCTCCCCCAGGGGGCGGACGAGCAGTACTTC.

V gene TRBV20-1 combines with J gene TRBJ2-5; D unresolved. Germline assignment: CDR1 DFQATT and CDR2 SNEGSKA (reference sequence). V lost 6 bases and J 3 bases, leaving 8 bases between the germline ends. CDR3 length: 11 residues. CDR3 bases: TGCAGTGCGCCTAAGGAAGAGACCCAGTACTTC. It translates to CSAPKEETQYF.

The chain is built from TRBV5-6 and TRBJ2-7, with 9 bases aligning to TRBD2. The length of the CDR3 is 15 residues. CDR1 is SGHDT, CDR2 YYEEEE, per germline. Trimming at V came to 4 bases and at J to 4 bases, leaving 9 bases not matched to a gene. Written as DNA, the CDR3 is TGTGCCAGCAGCCATTTAGCGGGGGAGATATACGAGCAGTACTTC. Translated: CASSHLAGEIYEQYF.

CDR3 sequence (DNA): TGTGCCAGCAGTGATGGACTAGCGGTGGTTTATGAGCAGTTCTTC. It translates to CASSDGLAVVYEQFF. The rearrangement links TRBV14 to TRBJ2-1, with TRBD2 matching over 10 bases. The CDR3 contains 15 residues. V lost 6 bases to trimming and J lost 8 bases; unmatched junction nucleotides: 10. Per the germline V gene, CDR1 is SGHDN and CDR2 is FVKESK.

J is TRBJ2-7 and V is TRBV1; the table gives TRBD1 as D, unverified against the DNA. TRBV1 corresponds to a pseudogene. CDR3 size: 14 residues. The CDR3 protein is CTSSLWQAIYEQYF. Here the CDR3 DNA reads TGCACCAGCAGCCTGTGGCAGGCCATCTACGAGCAGTACTTC.

This chain connects TRBV6-1 to TRBJ1-5, with D uncertain. CDR1 MNHNS and CDR2 SASEGT come from the germline V gene. V gave up 7 bases and J gave up 0 bases, with 7 bases separating them. CDR3 length: 13 residues. CDR3 DNA: TGTGCCAGCAAAGGGATTAGCAATCAGCCCCAGCATTTT. This translates into CASKGISNQPQHF.

The rearrangement joins TRBV5-6 to TRBJ1-1; the D gene is possibly TRBD1 (6 bases). V was shortened by 1 base and J by 11 bases, with 18 bases between the two germline ends. This CDR3 contains 14 residues. The germline V gene encodes CDR1 SGHDT and CDR2 YYEEEE. CDR3 protein: CASSLLYGAGAAFF. The DNA for the CDR3 is TGTGCCAGCAGCTTGTTATACGGGGCAGGGGCGGCTTTCTTT.

The rearrangement joins TRBV7-6 to TRBJ2-5, with D maybe TRBD2 (5 bases). This CDR3 has 17 residues. The germline V and J ends were trimmed by 2 bases and 3 bases, with 19 bases remaining between them. Germline CDR1 is SGHVS and CDR2 is FNYEAQ. The CDR3 DNA is TGTGCCAGCAGCTTAAGAGTGACTTCACTAGAGGAAGAGACCCAGTACTTC. It encodes CASSLRVTSLEEETQYF.

The chain combines TRBV7-2 with TRBJ2-3; 13 bases are a match to TRBD2. Germline values: CDR1 SGHTA, CDR2 FQGNSA. The V gene end was trimmed by 5 bases and the J gene end by 4 bases; junction bases not matched to a gene: 12. The CDR3 totals 18 residues. The CDR3 loop reads CASSLYETSGGAPDTQYF. DNA for the CDR3: TGTGCCAGCAGCCTATACGAAACTAGCGGGGGGGCCCCAGATACGCAGTATTTT.

This clone showed up just once. CDR3 in DNA: TGTGCCAGCAGCTTAGCACGGACTAGCGGGGGGTACGAGCAGTACTTC. As protein: CASSLARTSGGYEQYF. This rearrangement joins TRBV7-2 to TRBJ2-7; TRBD2 matches at 14 bases. The CDR3 has 16 amino acids. With V trimmed by 0 bases and J by 4 bases, 2 bases remained unmatched. Germline V gene data show CDR1 as SGHTA and CDR2 as FQGNSA.

V is TRBV2 and J is TRBJ1-1; 10 bases fit TRBD1. Per the germline V gene, CDR1 is SNHLY and CDR2 is FYNNEI. J was trimmed by 4 bases and V by 8 bases; bases with no gene match: 10. The CDR3 loop spans 15 amino acids. The CDR3 DNA reads as TGTGCCAGCGTCCGGGACAGGGGAGGAAGCACTGAAGCTTTCTTT. Its protein is CASVRDRGGSTEAFF.

The CDR3 region has the DNA TGCGCCAGCAGCTTGGGGCCTGGTAAACTCTACGAGCAGTACTTC. The encoded protein is CASSLGPGKLYEQYF. The chain links TRBV5-1 to TRBJ2-7; D is uncertain. Trimming removed 0 bases from V and 3 bases from J, with 13 bases in between. This CDR3 is 15 amino acids long. The germline CDR1 and CDR2 sequences are SGHRS and YFSETQ. Variable domain in full (rest from reference TRBV5-1 and TRBJ2-7): KAGVTQTPRYLIKTRGQQVTLSCSPISGHRSVSWYQQTPGQGLQFLFEYFSETQRNKGNFPGRFSGRQFSNSRSEMNVSTLELGDSALYLCASSLGPGKLYEQYFGPGTRLTVT.

The chain links TRBV6-9 to TRBJ2-2, with 9 bases matching TRBD1. After removal of 11 bases from V and 4 bases from J, the junction contained 14 bases not matched to a gene. This CDR3 contains 16 residues. Germline V gene sequence: CDR1 MNHGY, CDR2 SVAAGI. Here the CDR3 DNA reads TGTGCCGGCAATAAACAGGGGGCTATGGGCACCGGGGAGCTGTTTTTT. Its protein product is CAGNKQGAMGTGELFF.

The chain is built from TRBV9 and TRBJ2-1; TRBD2 aligns across 12 bases. Germline values: CDR1 SGDLS, CDR2 YYNGEE. The CDR3 length is 17 residues. J was trimmed by 7 bases and V by 3 bases; bases with no gene match: 11. The CDR3 sequence: CASSARTSGAFRNEQFF. CDR3 DNA: TGTGCCAGCAGCGCCCGGACTAGCGGGGCCTTCCGGAATGAGCAGTTCTTC.

This clone was detected once. V gene TRBV9 combines with J gene TRBJ1-6; D not certain. The V end was cut by 0 bases, the J end by 7 bases, with 2 bases between. Per the germline V gene, CDR1 is SGDLS and CDR2 is YYNGEE. The CDR3 has 12 residues. The CDR3 sequence is CASSVGNSPLHF. CDR3 DNA: TGTGCCAGCAGCGTAGGGAATTCACCCCTCCACTTT.

The chain is built from TRBV7-2 and TRBJ2-7; D gene unclear. Per germline, CDR1 SGHTA and CDR2 FQGNSA. V gave up 5 bases and J gave up 0 bases, with 11 bases separating them. The CDR3 is made up of 14 amino acids. The DNA for the CDR3 is TGTGCCAGCAGCGCTCGGACGGCCTCCTACGAGCAGTACTTC. Its protein is CASSARTASYEQYF.

This sequence joins TRBV10-3 and TRBJ2-1, with 12 positions matching TRBD1. This CDR3 is 16 amino acids long. V lost 2 bases, J lost 8 bases, and 7 bases stayed unmatched. Germline assignment: CDR1 ENHRY and CDR2 SYGVKD. The CDR3 region is CAISEAGQGAIYEQFF. The CDR3 coding sequence is TGTGCCATCAGTGAGGCGGGACAGGGGGCAATCTATGAGCAGTTCTTC.